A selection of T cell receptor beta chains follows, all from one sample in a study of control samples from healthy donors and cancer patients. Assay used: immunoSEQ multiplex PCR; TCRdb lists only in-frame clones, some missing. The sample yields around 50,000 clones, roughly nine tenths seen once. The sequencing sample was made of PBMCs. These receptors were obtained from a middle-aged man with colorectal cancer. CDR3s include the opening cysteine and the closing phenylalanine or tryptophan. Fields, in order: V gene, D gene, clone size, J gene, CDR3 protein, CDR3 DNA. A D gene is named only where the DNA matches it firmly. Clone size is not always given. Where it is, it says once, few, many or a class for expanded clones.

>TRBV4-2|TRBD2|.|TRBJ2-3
CASSQVRLAVADTQYF
TGTGCCAGCAGCCAAGTTCGACTAGCGGTAGCAGATACGCAGTATTTT
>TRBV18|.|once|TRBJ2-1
CASSQIINEQFF
TGTGCCAGCTCCCAGATTATCAATGAGCAGTTCTTC
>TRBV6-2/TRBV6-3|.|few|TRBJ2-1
CASSYNGISGPGTYNEQFF
TGTGCCAGCAGTTACAACGGGATTAGTGGCCCTGGGACCTACAATGAGCAGTTCTTC
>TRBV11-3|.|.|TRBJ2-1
CASSLPGAISYNEQFF
TGTGCCAGCAGCTTGCCCGGGGCCATCTCCTACAATGAGCAGTTCTTC
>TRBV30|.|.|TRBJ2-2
CAWSVARTGELFF
TGTGCCTGGAGTGTAGCCCGAACCGGGGAGCTGTTTTTT
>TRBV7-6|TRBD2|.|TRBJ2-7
CASSQHGGSSSGRAYEQYF
TGTGCCAGCAGCCAACATGGCGGATCGTCTAGCGGGAGGGCCTACGAGCAGTACTTC
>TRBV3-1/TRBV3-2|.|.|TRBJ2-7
CASSRGSPYEQYF
TGTGCCAGCAGCAGGGGGTCCCCCTACGAGCAGTACTTC
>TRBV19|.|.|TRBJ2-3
CASSSGGAVTDTQYF
TGTGCCAGTAGTTCCGGGGGCGCAGTCACAGATACGCAGTATTTT
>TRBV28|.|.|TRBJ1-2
CASSSDPWAVYGYTF
TGTGCCAGCAGTTCGGACCCATGGGCTGTCTATGGCTACACCTTC
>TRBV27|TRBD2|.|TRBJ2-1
CASSFIAGGYNEQFF
TGTGCCAGCAGTTTTATAGCGGGCGGCTACAATGAGCAGTTCTTC
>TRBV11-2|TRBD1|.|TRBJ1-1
CASSLDSTGGITEAFF
TGTGCCAGCAGCTTAGATTCCACAGGGGGTATCACTGAAGCTTTCTTT
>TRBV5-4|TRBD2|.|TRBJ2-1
CASSLGGLAENEQFF
TGTGCCAGCAGCTTGGGGGGACTAGCGGAGAATGAGCAGTTCTTC
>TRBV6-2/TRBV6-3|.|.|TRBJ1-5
CASSPQGWGNQPQHF
TGTGCCAGCAGTCCCCAGGGCTGGGGCAATCAGCCCCAGCATTTT
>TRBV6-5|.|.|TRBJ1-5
CASRGAGARQPQHF
TGTGCCAGCAGGGGAGCCGGGGCCCGGCAGCCCCAGCATTTT
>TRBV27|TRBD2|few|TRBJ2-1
CASSWTSGRGHEQFF
TGTGCCAGCAGTTGGACTAGCGGGAGAGGCCATGAGCAGTTCTTC
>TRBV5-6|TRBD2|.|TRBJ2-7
CASSLGLAGHYEQYF
TGTGCCAGCAGCCTCGGTCTAGCGGGGCACTACGAGCAGTACTTC
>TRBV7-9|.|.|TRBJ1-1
CASSEYGRSNAEAFF
TGTGCCAGCAGCGAGTATGGACGGTCGAACGCTGAAGCTTTCTTT
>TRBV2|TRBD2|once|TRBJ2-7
CASRRGTSGSSYEQYF
TGTGCCAGCAGGAGGGGGACTAGCGGCAGCTCCTACGAGCAGTACTTC
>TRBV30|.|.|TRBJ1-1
CAWSVLPNTEAFF
TGTGCCTGGAGTGTACTTCCGAACACTGAAGCTTTCTTT
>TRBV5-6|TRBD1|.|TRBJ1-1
CASSLLDRGMNTEAFF
TGTGCCAGCAGCTTACTGGACAGGGGGATGAACACTGAAGCTTTCTTT
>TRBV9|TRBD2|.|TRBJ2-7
CASSWREGVEQYF
TGTGCCAGCAGTTGGCGGGAGGGAGTCGAGCAGTACTTC
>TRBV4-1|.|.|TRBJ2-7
CASSQEMGWAYEQYF
TGCGCCAGCAGCCAAGAGATGGGGTGGGCCTACGAGCAGTACTTC
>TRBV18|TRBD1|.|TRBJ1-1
CASSPTGDRTNTEAFF
TGTGCCAGCTCACCTACCGGGGACAGGACGAACACTGAAGCTTTCTTT
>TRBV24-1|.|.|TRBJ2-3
CATSDPRGGLTQYF
TGTGCCACCAGTGATCCCAGGGGCGGGCTAACGCAGTATTTT
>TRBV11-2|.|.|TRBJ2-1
CASSLREKEQFF
TGTGCCAGCAGCTTAAGAGAGAAAGAGCAGTTCTTC
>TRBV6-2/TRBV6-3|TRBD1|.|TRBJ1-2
CASSYGQGWYGYTF
TGTGCCAGCAGTTACGGACAGGGTTGGTATGGCTACACCTTC
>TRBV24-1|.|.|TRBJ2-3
CATSDPGTRGTDTQYF
TGTGCCACCAGTGACCCCGGGACCCGTGGCACAGATACGCAGTATTTT
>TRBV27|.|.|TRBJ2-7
CASSSRVFRGRNEQYF
TGTGCCAGCAGTTCCCGAGTTTTCAGGGGTCGCAACGAGCAGTACTTC
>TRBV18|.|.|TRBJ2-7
CASSPTTAYEQYF
TGTGCCAGCTCACCGACGACAGCCTACGAGCAGTACTTC
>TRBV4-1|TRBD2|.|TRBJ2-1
CASSRPGLAVYNEQFF
TGCGCCAGCAGCCGCCCGGGACTAGCGGTTTACAATGAGCAGTTCTTC
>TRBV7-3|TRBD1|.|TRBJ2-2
CASSATGSRELFF
TGTGCCAGCAGCGCGACAGGGAGCCGGGAGCTGTTTTTT
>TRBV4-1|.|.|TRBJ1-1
CASSQRQHLNTEAFF
TGCGCCAGCAGCCAACGACAGCATCTAAACACTGAAGCTTTCTTT
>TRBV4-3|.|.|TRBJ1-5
CASSQDGAQPQHF
TGCGCCAGCAGCCAAGATGGCGCCCAGCCCCAGCATTTT
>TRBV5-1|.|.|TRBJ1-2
CASSLTVGNYGYTF
TGCGCCAGCAGCTTGACGGTAGGCAACTATGGCTACACCTTC
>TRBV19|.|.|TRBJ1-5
CATSDRGVERQPQHF
TGTGCCACCTCAGACCGGGGGGTTGAGCGGCAGCCCCAGCATTTT
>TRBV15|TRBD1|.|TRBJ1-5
CATSSRDRVSNQPQHF
TGTGCCACCAGCAGCCGGGACAGGGTAAGCAATCAGCCCCAGCATTTT
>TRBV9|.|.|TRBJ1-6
CAPMVDSPLHF
TGTGCCCCCATGGTCGATTCACCCCTCCACTTT
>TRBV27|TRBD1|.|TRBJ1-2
CASSPDRVFGYTF
TGTGCCAGCAGTCCCGACAGGGTATTTGGCTACACCTTC
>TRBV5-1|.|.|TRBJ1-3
CASSLRTGRGDTIYF
TGCGCCAGCAGCTTACGAACAGGCCGGGGGGACACCATATATTTT
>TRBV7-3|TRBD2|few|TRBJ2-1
CASSLTGTSGTYNEQFF
TGTGCCAGCAGCTTAACGGGGACTAGCGGGACGTACAATGAGCAGTTCTTC